The clone carrying this T cell receptor (beta chain) was observed a handful of times. The antigen is unknown. The CDR3 regions of TCR beta were amplified from RNA transcripts. The HTBI primer set served for first-round RT-PCR of the TCR CDR3. TCRdb independently ran MiXCR on the multiplex PCR reads; one entry per CDR3 protein. The sample contains hundreds of thousands of distinct CDR3 sequences, 15% to 20% of which appear only once. This sample is drawn from a study of T cells in Graves' hyperthyroidism and ophthalmopathy. About the research overall: Initial diagnosis, before any treatment, was when peripheral blood was collected. Study-level points and caveats: Peripheral blood also featured most of the thyroid clonotypes expanded above 0.001.

An absence of ophthalmopathy progression within 18 months meant stable Graves' hyperthyroidism. Out of 8.5 to 10 ml of fresh peripheral blood came the PBMCs. This TCR was sampled from a man aged 35 to 55 with Graves' hyperthyroidism. Sequencing input: blood.

The CDR3 region is CASSVDRVYSGNTIYF. The CDR3 DNA is TGTGCCAGCAGCGTGGACAGGGTTTACTCTGGAAACACCATATATTTT. V usage is TRBV5-5 and J usage is TRBJ1-3, with 8 bases matching TRBD1. CDR3 length equals 16 residues. CDR1 and CDR2 (germline): SGHKS, YYEKEE (reference sequence). J lost 0 bases, V lost 4 bases, and 6 bases had no gene match.